This T cell receptor (beta chain) originates from a study of early stage breast cancer tumors. General study findings and limits: Commonly generated sequences made up most enriched TCRB sequences shared between patients.

Trimming shortened V by 6 bases and J by 0 bases, and 13 bases separated the two germline ends. Germline loops: CDR1 SGHNT, CDR2 YENEEA. This CDR3 contains 15 residues. Profiling relied on immunoSEQ multiplex PCR, and the TCRdb table lists in-frame clones only, not all of them. Of 25,000 to 35,000 clones in the sample, 75% to 85% were seen once. With respect to this clone: Antigen specificity is unknown.

The chain carries TRBV11-3 and TRBJ2-3, with D possibly TRBD1 on 6 matching bases. This TCR was recovered from a person aged 55 to 75 with breast cancer. What was sequenced was blood. The CDR3 nucleotides are TGTGCCAGCAGTTCCAAAACAGGGAGCACAGATACGCAGTATTTT. It translates to CASSSKTGSTDTQYF.